A single sample gave rise to the 9 T cell receptor beta chains below, sequenced in a study of blood T cells in healthy people across ages. The second PCR ran roughly 7 to 12 cycles with a sample-barcoded 5' primer and J-beta primers. TCRdb re-analysed the 5' RACE reads in MiXCR, keeping a single row per CDR3 protein. This table has around 1,100,000 distinct CDR3 sequences, roughly two fifths appearing once. Specimen: blood. The receptor set was obtained from a man between 18 and 29 years old in good health.

V and J are TRBV29-1 and TRBJ2-7; the D is unclear. The J call is in doubt because the DNA end fits TRBJ2-5 better. Germline CDR1 reads SQVTM; CDR2 reads ANQGSEA. CDR3 length: 12 amino acids. The chain's CDR3 is CSVGPPQETQYF. CDR3 DNA sequence: TGCAGCGTTGGGCCCCCTCAAGAGACCCAGTACTTC.

The chain employs TRBV5-1 and TRBJ2-1; a weak D match, TRBD2 (5 bases). This CDR3 has 16 amino acids. CDR1 is SGHRS, CDR2 YFSETQ, per germline. Trimming took off 1 base at V and 4 bases at J, with 15 bases between the two ends. CDR3 DNA: TGCGCCAGCAGCTTGAACGGTCGGCGGGCATACAATGAGCAGTTCTTC. Protein product: CASSLNGRRAYNEQFF.

The chain carries TRBV27 and TRBJ2-5; D is possibly TRBD1 (6 bases). The length of the CDR3 is 14 residues. Germline CDR1 and CDR2: MNHEY and SMNVEV (reference sequence). The V end lost 3 bases, the J end lost 1 base, and 9 bases lay between the germline ends. CDR3 in amino acids: CASSLMGAQETQYF. The CDR3 DNA reads as TGTGCCAGCAGTTTGATGGGGGCCCAAGAGACCCAGTACTTC.

CDR3 loop: CASSLAGGFGYTF. CDR3 DNA sequence: TGTGCCAGCAGTCTTGCAGGGGGCTTTGGCTACACCTTC. The V gene is TRBV12-3 or TRBV12-4, the J gene TRBJ1-2; 8 nucleotides match TRBD1. The CDR3 runs 13 residues. J gave up 7 bases and V 5 bases, and 6 bases lay outside the gene matches.

The DNA of the CDR3 is TGCAGCGTTGCGGTCCGGGGGGCCATGAACACTGAAGCTTTCTTT. It encodes CSVAVRGAMNTEAFF. The chain has TRBV29-1 and TRBJ1-1, with TRBD1 as a possible D gene (6 bases). The CDR3 totals 15 residues. Germline values: CDR1 SQVTM, CDR2 ANQGSEA. V was trimmed by 4 bases and J by 0 bases, leaving 15 bases between them.

This clonotype was seen more than once but under ten times. V is TRBV7-8 and J is TRBJ1-2; D gene unclear. Germline assignment: CDR1 SGHVS and CDR2 FQNEAQ. The CDR3 consists of 15 residues. Trimming took off 1 base at V and 6 bases at J, with 15 bases between the two ends. The CDR3 loop reads CASSLVVEPIHGYTF. CDR3 sequence (DNA): TGTGCCAGCAGCTTAGTGGTGGAACCGATCCATGGCTACACCTTC.

This chain joins TRBV29-1 and TRBJ1-2; D gene uncertain. V gave up 4 bases and J gave up 2 bases, with 8 bases separating them. Germline V gene lookup returns CDR1 SQVTM and CDR2 ANQGSEA. The CDR3 extends over 12 amino acids. CDR3 nucleotide sequence: TGCAGCGTTGTTAGGTCGAACTATGGCTACACCTTC. This translates into CSVVRSNYGYTF.

As concerns this clonotype: A much larger clonotype is one base distant, so this may be a read error. Given the absence of the conserved phenylalanine or tryptophan at the CDR3 end, a read error is likely. The chain combines TRBV4-1 with TRBJ2-3; no clear D. Trimming left V 1 base short and J 6 bases short, with 5 bases between. CDR1 MGHRA and CDR2 YSYEKL come from the germline V gene. The CDR3 has 12 residues. CDR3 nucleotide sequence: TGCGCCAGCAGCCAAGCAGGTGATACGCAGTATGTT. Amino acid sequence: CASSQAGDTQYV.

The chain recombines TRBV4-3 with TRBJ2-3; D possibly corresponds to TRBD1 (8 bases). Germline assignment: CDR1 LGHNA and CDR2 YSLEER. Trimming pared 2 bases from V and 2 bases from J, leaving 14 bases between. CDR3 length equals 16 residues. CDR3 residues: CASSQLQGGNTDTQYF. CDR3 DNA sequence: TGCGCCAGCAGCCAACTACAGGGGGGGAACACAGATACGCAGTATTTT.